What follows describes a single T cell receptor (beta chain). Its antigen is unidentified. The read falls 3 residues short of the CDR3 end, and the missing part is taken from the germline J gene. These data originate in a study of T cells in women clearing cervical HPV infection. The CDR3 has 12 amino acids. The ends lost 5 bases at V and 2 bases at J; junction bases unmatched: 2. CDR1 and CDR2 (germline): GTSNPN, SVGIG (reference sequence). The study, taken as a whole, reports: TRBV6-7 abundance was lower in cases than controls (roughly 0.11% versus 0.16%).

TCR beta CDR3 amplified by multiplex PCR from approximately 1,200 ng genomic DNA. Clones were sequenced by immunoSEQ multiplex PCR, and TCRdb holds only the in-frame ones, with some missing. The sample data list around 20,000 clones. The sequence came from a woman aged 18 to 69 with a cervical HPV16 infection that either progressed to CIN3+ or cleared (not recorded which). The J gene is TRBJ1-2, the V gene TRBV30; 7 bases align to TRBD1. The sequencing sample was made of blood buffy coat. The part of the CDR3 DNA that was read is TGTGCCTGGTCCAGGGGGAACTATGGC. Translated, it gives CAWSRGNYG. Given in full, the CDR3 is CAWSRGNYGYTF.